The 7 T cell receptor beta chains given below trace back to one sample, sequenced in a study of OX40 agonist ivuxolimab in advanced cancers. Receptors were amplified or captured by the immunoSEQ multiplex PCR assay. The table comes from immuneACCESS by way of TCRdb, which keeps in-frame sequences with V and J called. Part of the clones is missing from these tables; in studies checked, under half for an unresolved V gene and the rest for unknown reasons. Recorded for this sample are about 100,000 clones; 84% of them occurred a single time. Together, the top ten hold around 5% of the sample. This sample comprised CD4+ or CD8+ T cells sorted from blood, obtained in a trial of the OX40 agonist ivuxolimab. The origin of the receptors is an adult with an advanced solid tumor such as melanoma, head and neck, liver or kidney cancer.

Comments on this clone: At one of its ends the junction is not consistent with the germline gene, which may arise from a read error. V and J are TRBV6-1 and TRBJ2-1; TRBD2 aligns across 8 bases. CDR1 and CDR2 (germline): MNHNS, SASEGT. This CDR3 comprises 19 residues. CDR3 residues: CASSQAGVGRGGGYNEQFF. In DNA, the CDR3 is TGTGCCAGCAGTCAAGCGGGAGTGGGCCGGGGCGGGGGATACAATGAGCAGTTCTTC.

This sequence joins TRBV5-6 and TRBJ2-4; TRBD1 agrees at 9 bases. Looked up from germline, CDR1 is SGHDT and CDR2 is YYEEEE. CDR3 length: 19 amino acids. The junction had 15 bases not matched to a gene; V was cut back by 2 bases and J by 3 bases. CDR3 sequence reads: CASSFRTGVLQLSKNIQYF. CDR3 coding DNA: TGTGCCAGCAGCTTCCGGACAGGGGTCCTCCAGCTCAGCAAAAACATTCAGTACTTC.

This sequence joins TRBV14 and TRBJ1-2, with 9 bases aligning to TRBD1. This CDR3 contains 15 residues. Losses at the gene ends were 4 bases for V and 5 bases for J; bases not matched to a gene: 8. Germline V gene sequence: CDR1 SGHDN, CDR2 FVKESK. CDR3 coding DNA: TGTGCCAGCAGCCCGGACAGGGGTATTTGGTATGGCTACACCTTC. As protein: CASSPDRGIWYGYTF.

With respect to this clone: Sequence at one end of the junction differs from germline and may be a read error. This chain links TRBV12-5 with TRBJ2-3, with D maybe TRBD1 (6 bases). This CDR3 is 12 amino acids long. Per the germline V gene, CDR1 is LGHNT and CDR2 is FRNRAP. This chain's CDR3 is CASQNRPGQDVF. CDR3 bases: TGTGCTAGCCAGAACCGCCCGGGACAAGACGTTTTT.

This clone was found once. V and J are TRBV18 and TRBJ1-2; D possibly corresponds to TRBD1 (6 bases). The germline gives CDR1 KGHSH, CDR2 LQKENI. The CDR3 sequence is 15 residues long. Deletions cut 6 bases from V and 4 bases from J, with 18 bases between. The CDR3 DNA reads TGTGCCAGCTCTCTTCCGGGGGCCCAGGGCTATGGCTACACCTTC. Its translation is CASSLPGAQGYGYTF.

The J gene is TRBJ2-2, the V gene TRBV29-1, with 7 bases aligning to TRBD1. The junction had 3 bases not matched to a gene; V was cut back by 7 bases and J by 7 bases. This CDR3 comprises 11 residues. Germline assignment: CDR1 SQVTM and CDR2 ANQGSEA. CDR3 coding DNA: TGCAGCGCCAGGGGGAGCGGGGAGCTGTTTTTT. Amino acid sequence: CSARGSGELFF.

The chain uses TRBV18 and TRBJ2-5, with D perhaps TRBD1 (6 bases). The CDR3 totals 12 residues. Germline V gives CDR1 KGHSH, CDR2 LQKENI. Trimming left V 8 bases short and J 1 base short, with 8 bases between. The CDR3 protein is CASTDSQETQYF. CDR3 DNA sequence: TGTGCCAGCACGGACAGCCAAGAGACCCAGTACTTC.